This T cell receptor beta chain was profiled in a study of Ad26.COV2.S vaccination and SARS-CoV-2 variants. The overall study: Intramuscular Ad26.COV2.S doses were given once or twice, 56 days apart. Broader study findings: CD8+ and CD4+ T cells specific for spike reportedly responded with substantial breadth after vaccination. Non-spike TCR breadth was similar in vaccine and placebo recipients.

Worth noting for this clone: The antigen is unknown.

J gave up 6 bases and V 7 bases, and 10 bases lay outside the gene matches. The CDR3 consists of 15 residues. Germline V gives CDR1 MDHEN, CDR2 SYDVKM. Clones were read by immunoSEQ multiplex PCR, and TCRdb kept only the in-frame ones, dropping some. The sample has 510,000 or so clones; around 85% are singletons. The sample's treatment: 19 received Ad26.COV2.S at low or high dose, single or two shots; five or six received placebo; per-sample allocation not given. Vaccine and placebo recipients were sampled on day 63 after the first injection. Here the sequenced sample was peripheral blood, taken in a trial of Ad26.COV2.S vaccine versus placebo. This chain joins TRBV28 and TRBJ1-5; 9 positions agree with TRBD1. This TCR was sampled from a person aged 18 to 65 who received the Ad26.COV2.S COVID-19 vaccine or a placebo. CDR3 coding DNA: TGTGCCAGCACCGAATACAGGGGGCCCGCTCAGCCCCAGCATTTT. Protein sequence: CASTEYRGPAQPQHF.